Listed below are T cell receptor beta chains from one sample, sequenced in a study of regulatory T cells in long-lasting Graves disease. TCRdb reprocessed the multiplex PCR reads with MiXCR, giving one entry per CDR3 protein. The profile covers under 250,000 distinct CDR3 sequences, with roughly a fifth appearing a single time and around 11% taken by the ten largest. These same data were also listed under a study on T cells in Graves' hyperthyroidism and ophthalmopathy.

This specimen consisted of peripheral blood mononuclear cells (PBMCs), obtained at new diagnosis, from a patient treated with antithyroid drugs. These receptors all stem from a woman aged 30 to 39 with Graves disease. Both conserved end residues are trimmed from each CDR3. D genes are given only for firm matches.

D: TRBD1; V: TRBV27; CDR3: ASSPKGTITGTGKVETQY
D: NA; V: TRBV20-1; CDR3: SASQGGKAF
D: NA; V: TRBV2; CDR3: ASSEVVAVGTDTQY
D: TRBD2; V: TRBV2; CDR3: ANYSNGSGRADTGELF
D: NA; V: TRBV28; CDR3: ASSLFAGSSYEQY
D: TRBD2; V: TRBV12-3/TRBV12-4; CDR3: ASSMPGRGGKETQY
D: TRBD2; V: TRBV7-8; CDR3: ASSLAGRGGRAQDTQY
D: NA; V: TRBV20-1; CDR3: SASSDLSFAAF
D: TRBD1; V: TRBV5-4; CDR3: ASSLQDRVGGYT
D: TRBD1; V: TRBV6-1; CDR3: ASSKGAPHNQPQH
D: NA; V: TRBV10-3; CDR3: AISPSDLLNTEAF
D: NA; V: TRBV20-1; CDR3: SASGAGAYNEQF
D: NA; V: TRBV19; CDR3: ASSFNRAEPEAF
D: NA; V: TRBV19; CDR3: ASSLNWGPIYEQY
D: NA; V: TRBV28; CDR3: ASSLYRAGGAQKTQY
D: TRBD1; V: TRBV6-1; CDR3: ASSRDRSSLYNEQF
D: NA; V: TRBV5-1; CDR3: ASSLNRGDYGYT
D: TRBD1; V: TRBV24-1; CDR3: ATSDPRGLGQPQH